The next 24 T cell receptor beta chains were all read from a single sample in a study of CD8 T cells in Susac syndrome. Random hexamers were used to reverse transcribe about 0.45 to 1 ug of RNA. TCRdb fed the immunoSEQ multiplex PCR reads into MiXCR, producing one record per CDR3 protein. The sample has some 180,000 distinct CDR3 sequences; about 94% are singletons. Sequencing was performed on CD4+ T cells from PBMCs. These receptor sequences come from a human donor in good health.

The CDR3 loop is CASSYRKSSYEQYF. CDR3 DNA: TGTGCCAGCAGTTATCGAAAGAGCTCCTACGAGCAGTACTTC. The chain recombines TRBV27 with TRBJ2-7, with D hard to call. CDR1 is MNHEY and CDR2 is SMNVEV in the germline V gene (reference sequence). The CDR3 sequence is 14 residues long. The V and J ends lost 4 bases and 0 bases respectively, with 10 bases between them.

The chain is built from TRBV7-9 and TRBJ2-3; D gene uncertain. V was clipped by 11 bases and J by 5 bases, with 20 bases between them. Germline V gene sequence: CDR1 SEHNR, CDR2 FQNEAQ (reference sequence). The CDR3 contains 14 residues. The CDR3 coding sequence is TGTGCCGGTACGGGCTTAGGTCCCCTAGATACGCAGTATTTT. It is translated as CAGTGLGPLDTQYF.

The J gene is TRBJ2-3, the V gene TRBV7-2; D is perhaps TRBD1 or TRBD2 (6 bases each). CDR3 size: 13 residues. V lost 5 bases, J lost 6 bases, and 12 bases lay in between. In germline, CDR1 is SGHTA, CDR2 FQGNSA. The CDR3, as DNA: TGTGCCAGCAGCCCTAGGGGGGAGGATACGCAGTATTTT. It codes for CASSPRGEDTQYF. The full variable domain, completed using reference TRBV7-2 and TRBJ2-3, is GAGVSQSPSNKVTEKGKDVELRCDPISGHTALYWYRQSLGQGLEFLIYFQGNSAPDKSGLPSDRFSAERTGGSVSTLTIQRTQQEDSAVYLCASSPRGEDTQYFGPGTRLTVL.

This chain uses TRBV6-1 with TRBJ2-7; the match to TRBD2 covers 7 bases. There are 17 residues in the CDR3. The germline V gene encodes CDR1 MNHNS and CDR2 SASEGT. The V gene end was trimmed by 4 bases and the J gene end by 3 bases; junction bases not matched to a gene: 15. The CDR3 DNA reads TGTGCCAGCAGTGGCCGGGACTATTCTCTTTCCGGCTACGAGCAGTACTTC. It translates to CASSGRDYSLSGYEQYF.

The rearrangement joins TRBV7-6 to TRBJ2-7; TRBD1 matches at 10 bases. The junction had 5 bases not matched to a gene; V was cut back by 6 bases and J by 3 bases. The length of the CDR3 is 14 residues. In germline, CDR1 is SGHVS, CDR2 FNYEAQ. In nucleotides, the CDR3 is TGTGCCAGCAGAACCGGGACAGGGGACTACGAGCAGTACTTC. This gives the protein CASRTGTGDYEQYF.

V is TRBV28 and J is TRBJ1-2, with 7 bases matching TRBD1. The germline CDR1 and CDR2 sequences are MDHEN and SYDVKM. The J segment lost 4 bases and the V segment lost 6 bases, leaving 5 bases of the junction unmatched. The CDR3 length is 13 residues. This chain's CDR3 is CASSSGQPYGYTF. As DNA, the CDR3 is TGTGCCAGCAGCTCGGGACAGCCCTATGGCTACACCTTC.

The rearrangement links TRBV29-1 to TRBJ2-5, with D hard to call. Germline assignment: CDR1 SQVTM and CDR2 ANQGSEA. The CDR3 contains 12 residues. The V end was cut by 3 bases, the J end by 9 bases, with 14 bases between. CDR3 protein: CSVEGRGTAQYF. The CDR3 DNA is TGCAGCGTTGAGGGTAGAGGAACAGCCCAGTACTTC.

On this clonotype: At one boundary the junction diverges from the germline segment, which might be a read error. CDR3 in DNA: TGTGCCAGCAGCTTAGATGGGACTCCGCCGGATTTT. Its translation is CASSLDGTPPDF. This chain uses TRBV7-2 with TRBJ2-3; tentatively, D is TRBD2 (6 bases). The germline CDR1 and CDR2 sequences are SGHTA and FQGNSA. This CDR3 is built from 12 residues. The variable domain in full, completed from reference TRBV7-2 and TRBJ2-3, reads GAGVSQSPSNKVTEKGKDVELRCDPISGHTALYWYRQSLGQGLEFLIYFQGNSAPDKSGLPSDRFSAERTGGSVSTLTIQRTQQEDSAVYLCASSLDGTPPDFGPGTRLTVL.

This chain links TRBV6-2 or TRBV6-3 with TRBJ2-1, with D tentatively TRBD2 (6 bases). Germline CDR1 reads MNHEY; CDR2 reads SVGEGT. This CDR3 has 13 residues. The V end was cut by 8 bases, the J end by 6 bases, with 14 bases between. The CDR3 region is CASVSLAPNEQFF. The CDR3 region has the DNA TGTGCCAGCGTCTCCCTAGCGCCCAATGAGCAGTTCTTC.

The V call is TRBV7-9, the J call TRBJ2-1, with D possibly TRBD2 on 5 matching bases. In germline, CDR1 is SEHNR, CDR2 FQNEAQ (reference sequence). This CDR3 comprises 16 residues. V was trimmed by 1 base and J by 3 bases, leaving 13 bases between them. The CDR3 reads CASSLVASSVYNEQFF. CDR3 in DNA: TGTGCCAGCAGCTTAGTGGCTAGCTCAGTCTACAATGAGCAGTTCTTC.

The chain carries TRBV7-8 and TRBJ2-5; D is possibly TRBD1 (6 bases). The CDR3 is made up of 14 amino acids. V was trimmed by 6 bases and J by 4 bases, leaving 15 bases between them. In germline, CDR1 is SGHVS, CDR2 FQNEAQ. The CDR3 DNA reads TGTGCCAGCAGATCGGGGTTGGGGGCAGAGACCCAGTACTTC. Translation gives CASRSGLGAETQYF.

The J gene is TRBJ2-5, the V gene TRBV3-1, with 7 bases lining up with TRBD2. Per the germline V gene, CDR1 is LGHDT and CDR2 is YNNKEL (reference sequence). The CDR3 runs to 15 residues. V lost 4 bases and J lost 2; bases outside the gene matches: 7. CDR3 residues: CASSLRRDYQETQYF. CDR3 sequence (DNA): TGTGCCAGCAGCCTGCGCCGGGACTATCAAGAGACCCAGTACTTC.

The chain recombines TRBV6-5 with TRBJ2-7; a weak D match, TRBD2 (6 bases). From germline, CDR1 is MNHEY and CDR2 SVGAGI. The CDR3 has 13 residues. Trimming took off 7 bases at V and 6 bases at J, with 16 bases between the two ends. The chain's CDR3 is CASTRRAPLEQYF. Written as DNA, the CDR3 is TGTGCCAGCACCAGGAGGGCCCCACTCGAGCAGTACTTC.

This clonotype was counted between two and nine times. This chain's CDR3 is CASSSSRAGGETQYF. For the CDR3, the DNA is TGTGCCAGCAGCTCTAGCCGTGCGGGAGGAGAGACCCAGTACTTC. The chain has TRBV7-9 and TRBJ2-5; 8 bases fit TRBD2. The CDR3 is 15 amino acids. Germline CDR1 and CDR2: SEHNR and FQNEAQ (reference sequence). J was trimmed by 4 bases and V by 4 bases; bases with no gene match: 8.

V and J are TRBV30 and TRBJ1-4; TRBD1 agrees at 11 bases. Germline CDR1 reads GTSNPN; CDR2 reads SVGIG (reference sequence). The CDR3 spans 14 residues. V lost 2 bases and J lost 9; bases outside the gene matches: 5. CDR3 DNA: TGTGCCTGGAGTCTGGGACAGGGGGGAAAAAAACTGTTTTTT. Its protein product is CAWSLGQGGKKLFF.

The chain uses TRBV20-1 and TRBJ1-1; 8 bases are a match to TRBD1. The V gene end was trimmed by 0 bases and the J gene end by 3 bases; junction bases not matched to a gene: 9. Looked up from germline, CDR1 is DFQATT and CDR2 is SNEGSKA (reference sequence). The CDR3 loop spans 16 amino acids. Here the CDR3 reads CSARDLGDRLYTEAFF. CDR3 nucleotides: TGCAGTGCTAGAGATCTCGGGGACAGGTTGTACACTGAAGCTTTCTTT.

This clonotype occurred once. This chain connects TRBV24-1 to TRBJ2-1; D unresolved. Trimming cost V 4 bases and J 5 bases, with 11 bases left between them. Germline CDR1 reads KGHDR; CDR2 reads SFDVKD. There are 14 residues in the CDR3. The CDR3 spells CATSDHLIHNEQFF. The DNA for the CDR3 is TGTGCCACCAGTGACCACTTGATTCACAATGAGCAGTTCTTC.

The V gene is TRBV7-2, the J gene TRBJ2-3; D assignment may be TRBD1 or TRBD2 (5 bases each). Germline CDR1 is SGHTA and CDR2 is FQGNSA. Trimming left V 6 bases short and J 0 bases short, with 10 bases between. This CDR3 is 14 amino acids long. The CDR3 protein is CASSGTASTDTQYF. The DNA for the CDR3 is TGTGCCAGCAGTGGGACGGCAAGCACAGATACGCAGTATTTT.

CDR3 amino acids: CASSIRESGELFF. DNA for the CDR3: TGTGCCAGCTCAATTAGGGAGTCCGGGGAGCTGTTTTTT. V is TRBV27 and J is TRBJ2-2, with D possibly TRBD2 on 5 matching bases. In germline, CDR1 is MNHEY, CDR2 SMNVEV (reference sequence). The CDR3 totals 13 residues. Trimming removed 8 bases at V and 6 bases at J, with 13 bases between.

This clonotype was seen just once. One end of the junction varies from germline; a read error may be responsible. The chain carries TRBV2 and TRBJ1-5; no definite D call. Germline V gene lookup returns CDR1 SNHLY and CDR2 FYNNEI. The CDR3 runs 14 residues. CDR3 nucleotides: TGTGCCAGCAGAGAAGAGGAACTATCCCAGCCCCAGCATTTT. It translates to CASREEELSQPQHF.

J is TRBJ1-1 and V is TRBV3-1; D gene uncertain. The V end was cut by 1 base, the J end by 1 base, with 10 bases between. The length of the CDR3 is 15 residues. Germline CDR1 LGHDT, CDR2 YNNKEL (reference sequence). DNA of the CDR3: TGTGCCAGCAGCCAAGTTTGGGCACCGAACACTGAAGCTTTCTTT. As protein: CASSQVWAPNTEAFF.

The chain carries TRBV5-1 and TRBJ2-3, with 10 bases lining up with TRBD2. The V gene end was trimmed by 4 bases and the J gene end by 0 bases; junction bases not matched to a gene: 8. This CDR3 has 17 amino acids. Germline V CDR1 and CDR2: SGHRS, YFSETQ. CDR3 coding DNA: TGCGCCAGCAGCACCGGACTAGCGGAGTCTAGCACAGATACGCAGTATTTT. This gives the protein CASSTGLAESSTDTQYF.

This chain connects TRBV20-1 to TRBJ2-7; 11 positions agree with TRBD2. CDR1 DFQATT and CDR2 SNEGSKA come from the germline V gene (reference sequence). Trimming took 4 bases from V and 7 from J; bases not matched to a gene: 9. This CDR3 has 14 amino acids. CDR3 nucleotides: TGCAGTGCTACAACTAGCGGGAGAGGCTTAGAGCAGTACTTC. This gives the protein CSATTSGRGLEQYF.

V is TRBV7-3 and J is TRBJ1-2; D may be TRBD1 (5 bases). Germline CDR1 is SGHTA and CDR2 is FQGTGA. CDR3 length: 15 amino acids. Trimming pared 1 base from V and 1 base from J, leaving 10 bases between. The CDR3: CASSLNGGDNYGYTF. CDR3 coding DNA: TGTGCCAGCAGCTTAAACGGGGGTGATAACTATGGCTACACCTTC.